These 20 T cell receptor beta chains share one sample of origin, sequenced in a study of post-analysis software for immune sequencing data. General observations from the study: A few TRBV segments (TRBV5-6, TRBV5-1 and TRBV20-1 among them) occurred more frequently in patients than in controls.

TCR beta cDNA libraries had unique molecular identifiers. Using its own MiXCR run on the PCR reads, TCRdb lists one record per CDR3 protein. This sample carries about 770,000 distinct CDR3 sequences, approximately 44% of them seen once, and the ten largest clones take approximately 4.4%. Their cognate antigens are unknown. The source material was blood. The receptors here all came from a girl aged 10 to 17 with multiple sclerosis.

J is TRBJ2-1 and V is TRBV20-1; possibly TRBD1 for D (7 bases). The germline gives CDR1 DFQATT, CDR2 SNEGSKA (reference sequence). V lost 3 bases, J lost 4 bases, and 16 bases lay in between. The CDR3 has 15 residues. DNA for the CDR3: TGCAGTGCTAGGAATGGAGGGGGCGCGTACAATGAGCAGTTCTTC. Translated: CSARNGGGAYNEQFF.

The chain has TRBV15 and TRBJ1-5; unclear D gene. This CDR3 comprises 12 residues. Germline values: CDR1 LNHNV, CDR2 YYDKDF (reference sequence). The germline V and J ends were trimmed by 3 bases and 9 bases, with 9 bases remaining between them. Here the CDR3 reads CATSSPPGPQHF. In DNA, the CDR3 is TGTGCCACCAGCAGCCCACCGGGGCCCCAGCATTTT. The variable domain in full, with the rest retrieved from reference TRBV15 and TRBJ1-5, is DAMVIQNPRYQVTQFGKPVTLSCSQTLNHNVMYWYQQKSSQAPKLLFHYYDKDFNNEADTPDNFQSRRPNTSFCFLDIRSPGLGDTAMYLCATSSPPGPQHFGDGTRLSIL.

The chain is built from TRBV6-5 and TRBJ2-7; D is perhaps TRBD2 (5 bases). The J call is in doubt because the DNA end fits TRBJ2-5 better. The germline V gene encodes CDR1 MNHEY and CDR2 SVGAGI. The CDR3 extends over 15 amino acids. CDR3: CASSYTTSGWGTQYF. CDR3 bases: TGTGCCAGCAGTTACACAACCTCGGGGTGGGGGACCCAGTACTTC.

In nucleotides, the CDR3 is TGCGCCAGCAGCTTGGAAGCCACGTCGAGCACCCTCCACTTT. This encodes CASSLEATSSTLHF. The chain is built from TRBV5-1 and TRBJ1-6, with no clear D. The CDR3 spans 14 residues. Trimming cost V 0 bases and J 14 bases, with 15 bases left between them. From germline, CDR1 is SGHRS and CDR2 YFSETQ.

This clonotype was seen only a few times. V is TRBV6-2 or TRBV6-3 and J is TRBJ2-3; TRBD1 matches 7 bases. Germline V gene lookup returns CDR1 MNHEY and CDR2 SVGEGT. This CDR3 has 15 residues. V shed 0 bases and J 5 bases; nucleotides not matched to a gene: 5. The CDR3 region is CASSYSGGAGDTQYF. CDR3 nucleotides: TGTGCCAGCAGTTACTCAGGGGGCGCAGGAGATACGCAGTATTTT.

Here the CDR3 reads CASSEPRTVSTDTQYF. Here the CDR3 DNA reads TGTGCCAGCAGTGAGCCTCGGACAGTTAGCACAGATACGCAGTATTTT. The J gene is TRBJ2-3, the V gene TRBV6-2 or TRBV6-3; possibly TRBD1 for D (6 bases). Trimming removed 5 bases from V and 0 bases from J, with 15 bases in between. The CDR3 totals 16 residues. Per germline, CDR1 MNHEY and CDR2 SVGEGT.

The chain uses TRBV12-3 or TRBV12-4 and TRBJ2-6, with D maybe TRBD1 (5 bases). The length of the CDR3 is 14 residues. Between the trimmed V and J ends, which lost 8 bases and 1 base, there was a span of 9 bases. The CDR3 loop is CASLQGSGANVLTF. The CDR3 DNA reads TGTGCCAGCCTCCAGGGATCTGGGGCCAACGTCCTGACTTTC.

This clonotype was picked up a small number of times. The rearrangement links TRBV9 to TRBJ2-3, with 7 bases that match TRBD2. V lost 0 bases and J lost 2; bases outside the gene matches: 3. The CDR3 contains 15 residues. The germline CDR1 and CDR2 sequences are SGDLS and YYNGEE. CDR3 sequence (DNA): TGTGCCAGCAGCGTAGAGGGACTATCCACAGATACGCAGTATTTT. Translating it yields CASSVEGLSTDTQYF.

This clonotype was detected only a few times. The chain uses TRBV9 and TRBJ2-7, with D tentatively TRBD1 (5 bases). V dropped 3 bases and J dropped 1 base, with 14 bases sitting between them. This CDR3 has 15 amino acids. The germline V gene encodes CDR1 SGDLS and CDR2 YYNGEE. This chain's CDR3 is CASSGAGWDSYEQYF. CDR3 sequence (DNA): TGTGCCAGCAGCGGCGCAGGGTGGGATTCCTACGAGCAGTACTTC.

Only a few counts were recorded for this clonotype. This chain connects TRBV20-1 to TRBJ1-2; the D gene is possibly TRBD1 (5 bases). Germline loops: CDR1 DFQATT, CDR2 SNEGSKA (reference sequence). The CDR3 has 16 amino acids. The CDR3 nucleotides are TGCAGCCATTCGCGGGGGACGGGACCATTTAACTATGGCTACACCTTC. It is translated as CSHSRGTGPFNYGYTF.

This clonotype appeared a few times. This chain joins TRBV6-5 and TRBJ2-5; perhaps D is TRBD1 or TRBD2 (5 bases each). The CDR3 runs 14 residues. Per germline, CDR1 MNHEY and CDR2 SVGAGI. The V and J ends lost 5 bases and 11 bases respectively, with 21 bases between them. This CDR3 reads CASSPRGPYNEQYF. The CDR3 DNA reads as TGTGCCAGCAGTCCCCGGGGACCCTACAATGAGCAGTACTTC.

This rearrangement joins TRBV11-2 to TRBJ1-1; D not certain. Per the germline V gene, CDR1 is SGHAT and CDR2 is FQNNGV. V was clipped by 2 bases and J by 3 bases, with 10 bases between them. CDR3 length equals 14 residues. CDR3 loop: CASSLRATHTEAFF. DNA for the CDR3: TGTGCCAGCAGCTTACGGGCGACGCACACTGAAGCTTTCTTT.

This clonotype was picked up a small number of times. In DNA form, the CDR3 reads TGTGCCAGCAGCGCGACTAGCGGACAAGAGACCCAGTACTTC. The encoded protein is CASSATSGQETQYF. The chain uses TRBV9 and TRBJ2-5; 9 nucleotides match TRBD2. V lost 3 bases and J lost 2; bases outside the gene matches: 2. This CDR3 contains 14 residues. CDR1 and CDR2 from the germline V gene are SGDLS and YYNGEE.

The chain couples TRBV7-2 to TRBJ1-4; 7 positions match TRBD1. The CDR3 covers 13 residues. CDR1 and CDR2 from the germline V gene are SGHTA and FQGNSA. The J segment lost 15 bases and the V segment lost 1 base, leaving 8 bases of the junction unmatched. CDR3 nucleotide sequence: TGTGCCAGCAGCTTAGAGATGGGACAGCATGTGTTTTTT. It specifies CASSLEMGQHVFF.

This clonotype was counted between two and nine times. The chain recombines TRBV4-3 with TRBJ2-1; maybe TRBD2 (5 bases). Per the germline V gene, CDR1 is LGHNA and CDR2 is YSLEER. V lost 4 bases to trimming and J lost 5 bases, with 15 bases between them. The CDR3 runs 15 residues. CDR3 bases: TGCGCCAGCAGCCGCGCTGGGCTAGCAGACAATGAGCAGTTCTTC. Its translation is CASSRAGLADNEQFF.

This clonotype was detected a few times. The V and J genes are TRBV29-1 and TRBJ2-5; the D call may be TRBD1 or TRBD2 (5 bases each). The tail of the sequence fits TRBJ2-7 better, so the J call may be wrong. Germline assignment: CDR1 SQVTM and CDR2 ANQGSEA. This CDR3 has 14 amino acids. The CDR3: CSVEGPPGRDEQYF. The CDR3 coding sequence is TGCAGCGTTGAAGGTCCGCCGGGGCGGGACGAGCAGTACTTC.

V usage is TRBV20-1 and J usage is TRBJ2-5; TRBD2 is a possible D gene (6 bases). Trimming removed 5 bases from V and 4 bases from J, with 14 bases in between. The germline V gene encodes CDR1 DFQATT and CDR2 SNEGSKA (reference sequence). The CDR3 is 13 amino acids. CDR3: CSAPHAGGETQYF. For the CDR3, the DNA is TGCAGTGCTCCCCACGCCGGGGGAGAGACCCAGTACTTC.

The J gene is TRBJ2-7, the V gene TRBV6-5; TRBD1 aligns across 7 bases. The CDR3 extends over 14 amino acids. Unmatched junction bases numbered 8, after V lost 4 bases and J lost 5 bases. CDR1 and CDR2 (germline): MNHEY, SVGAGI. CDR3 loop: CASSSTGVRDEQYF. DNA of the CDR3: TGTGCCAGCAGTTCAACAGGGGTAAGAGACGAGCAGTACTTC.

The gene calls are TRBV6-5 and TRBJ1-2; tentative D call: TRBD1 (5 bases). With 4 bases removed from V and 1 base from J, the gap between germline ends came to 13 bases. The germline gives CDR1 MNHEY, CDR2 SVGAGI. The CDR3 contains 15 residues. Here the CDR3 reads CASSFRQSFNYGYTF. The DNA for the CDR3 is TGTGCCAGCAGTTTCCGACAGAGCTTTAACTATGGCTACACCTTC.

The chain employs TRBV28 and TRBJ2-3; no firm D call. The CDR3 loop spans 15 amino acids. Trimming shortened V by 1 base and J by 1 base, and 9 bases separated the two germline ends. CDR1 is MDHEN and CDR2 is SYDVKM in the germline V gene. The CDR3 region has the DNA TGTGCCAGCAGTTTATACGGTCCGGGCACAGATACGCAGTATTTT. Its translation: CASSLYGPGTDTQYF.